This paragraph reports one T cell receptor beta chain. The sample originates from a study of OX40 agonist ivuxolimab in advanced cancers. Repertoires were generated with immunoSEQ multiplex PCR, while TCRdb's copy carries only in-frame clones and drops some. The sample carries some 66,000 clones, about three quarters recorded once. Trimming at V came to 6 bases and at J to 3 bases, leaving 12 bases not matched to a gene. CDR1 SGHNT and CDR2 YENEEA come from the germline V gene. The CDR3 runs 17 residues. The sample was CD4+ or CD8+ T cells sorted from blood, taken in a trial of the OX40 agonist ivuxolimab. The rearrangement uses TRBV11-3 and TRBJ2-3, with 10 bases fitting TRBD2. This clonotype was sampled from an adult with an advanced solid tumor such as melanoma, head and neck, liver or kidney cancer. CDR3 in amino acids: CASSPLAGDLGTDTQYF. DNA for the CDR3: TGTGCCAGCAGTCCTCTAGCGGGGGATTTAGGGACAGATACGCAGTATTTT.